Detailed here is one T cell receptor beta chain. Antigen specificity is unknown. This sample is drawn from a study of cytomegalovirus exposure and HLA in healthy donors. Whole-study findings and limits: A later analysis appeared to link common viral pathogens to several of the most significant clusters. The authors listed 164 TCR beta chains as cytomegalovirus-associated. HLA alleles were associated with 15,000 to 20,000 TCR beta sequences in a later analysis at 0.05 false discovery rate.

The CDR3 covers 12 residues. Trimming shortened V by 9 bases and J by 4 bases, and 13 bases separated the two germline ends. Germline assignment: CDR1 SEHNR and CDR2 FQNEAQ (reference sequence). The PCR ran on 60 Vbeta and 13 Jbeta primers. Assay: immunoSEQ multiplex PCR; the TCRdb copy retains only in-frame clones and omits some. Of 200,000 or so clones listed, about 89% were seen once; the top ten hold 1.3%. This sequence joins TRBV7-9 and TRBJ2-7, with a weak D call TRBD2 (6 bases). The sequenced material came from PBMCs. The TCR originated in a man aged 25-45 years in good health and CMV-seronegative. CDR3 sequence reads: CASRAGTYEQYF. The DNA of the CDR3 is TGTGCCAGTAGAGCCGGGACTTACGAGCAGTACTTC. The whole variable domain, filled in from reference TRBV7-9 and TRBJ2-7, reads DTGVSQNPRHKITKRGQNVTFRCDPISEHNRLYWYRQTLGQGPEFLTYFQNEAQLEKSRLLSDRFSAERPKGSFSTLEIQRTEQGDSAMYLCASRAGTYEQYFGPGTRLTVT.